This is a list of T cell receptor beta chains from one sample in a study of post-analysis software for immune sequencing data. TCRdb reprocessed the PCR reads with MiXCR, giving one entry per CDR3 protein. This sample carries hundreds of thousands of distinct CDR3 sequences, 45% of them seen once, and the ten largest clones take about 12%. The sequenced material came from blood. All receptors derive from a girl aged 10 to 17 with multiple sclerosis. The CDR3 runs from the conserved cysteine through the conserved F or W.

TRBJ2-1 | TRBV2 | CASRALGLAGDEQFF
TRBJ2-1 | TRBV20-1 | CSAQSESSYNEQFF
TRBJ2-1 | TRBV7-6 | CASSLPLAGLSYNEQFF
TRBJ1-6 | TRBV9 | CASSPWGSAANNSPLHF
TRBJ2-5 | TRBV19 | CASSTSGSSVTQYF
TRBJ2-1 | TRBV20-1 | CSARARVWGYNEQFF
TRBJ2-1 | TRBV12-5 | CASGTGLAGYYNEQFF
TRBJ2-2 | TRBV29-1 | CSVEDEGAERPDTGELFF
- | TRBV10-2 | CASSYQRQETQYF
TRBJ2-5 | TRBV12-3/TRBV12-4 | CASGGGETQYF
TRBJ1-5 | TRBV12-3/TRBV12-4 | CASSLDRGNQPQHF
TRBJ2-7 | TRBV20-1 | CSAPHLAGGPYEQYF
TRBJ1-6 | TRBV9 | CASSVARDGYNSPLHF
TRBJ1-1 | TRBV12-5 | CASGLSTEDTEAFF
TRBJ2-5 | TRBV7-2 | CATATSGQETQYF
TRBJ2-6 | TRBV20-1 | CSASRSGANVLTF
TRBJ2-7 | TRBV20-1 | CSARDWDSYSYEQYF
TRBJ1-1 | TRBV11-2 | CASSFHGVPEAFF
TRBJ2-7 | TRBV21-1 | CASSSRGDEQYF
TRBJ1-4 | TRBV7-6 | CASSLDPTNMGEKLFF
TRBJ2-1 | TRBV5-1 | CASSFPGGGYNEQFF
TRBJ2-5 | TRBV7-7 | CASSLGAFVAGIQETQYF
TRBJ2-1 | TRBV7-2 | CASSRPGLAENEQFF
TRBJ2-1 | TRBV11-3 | CASSLGGLGQFF
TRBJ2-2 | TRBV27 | CATTTGPGLADPLTNTGELFF
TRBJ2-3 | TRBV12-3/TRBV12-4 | CASSPIGATQYF
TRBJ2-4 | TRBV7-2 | CASSLVQGEIQYF
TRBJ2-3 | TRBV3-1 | CASSQQIMDTQYF
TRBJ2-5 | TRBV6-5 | CASSLDGVREGQETQYF
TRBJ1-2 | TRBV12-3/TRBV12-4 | CASSLGGLRYGYTF
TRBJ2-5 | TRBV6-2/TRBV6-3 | CASSMHHRGQETQYF
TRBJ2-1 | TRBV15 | CATSRDIAVTDEQFF
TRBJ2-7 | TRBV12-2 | CASRLVFLAGAVQEVQYF
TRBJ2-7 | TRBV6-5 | CASRWTRNYEQYF
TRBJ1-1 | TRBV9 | CASSVTEDRGTEAFF
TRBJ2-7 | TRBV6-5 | CASSYSGGRASYEQYF